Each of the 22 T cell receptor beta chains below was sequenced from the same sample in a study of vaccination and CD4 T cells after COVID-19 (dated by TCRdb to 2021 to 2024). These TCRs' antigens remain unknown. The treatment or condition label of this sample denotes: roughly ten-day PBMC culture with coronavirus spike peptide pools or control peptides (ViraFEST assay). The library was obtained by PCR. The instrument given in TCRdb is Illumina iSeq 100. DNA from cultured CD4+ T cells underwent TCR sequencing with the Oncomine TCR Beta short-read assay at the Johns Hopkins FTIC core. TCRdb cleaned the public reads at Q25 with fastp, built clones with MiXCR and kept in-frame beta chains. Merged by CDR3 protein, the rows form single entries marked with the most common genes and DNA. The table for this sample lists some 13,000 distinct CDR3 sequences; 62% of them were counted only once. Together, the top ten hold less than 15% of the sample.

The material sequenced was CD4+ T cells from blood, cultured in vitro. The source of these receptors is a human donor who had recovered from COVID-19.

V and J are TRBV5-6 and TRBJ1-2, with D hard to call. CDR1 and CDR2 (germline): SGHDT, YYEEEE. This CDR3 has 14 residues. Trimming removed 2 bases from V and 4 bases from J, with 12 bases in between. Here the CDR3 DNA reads TGTGCCAGCAGCTTAATGAGTACAGCCTATGGCTACACCTTC. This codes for CASSLMSTAYGYTF.

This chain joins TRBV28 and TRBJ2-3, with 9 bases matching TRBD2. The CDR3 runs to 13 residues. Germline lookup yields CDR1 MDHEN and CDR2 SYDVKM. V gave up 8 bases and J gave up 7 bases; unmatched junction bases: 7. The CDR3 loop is CASCRLAVHTQYF. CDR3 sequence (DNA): TGTGCCAGCTGTCGACTAGCGGTGCATACGCAGTATTTT.

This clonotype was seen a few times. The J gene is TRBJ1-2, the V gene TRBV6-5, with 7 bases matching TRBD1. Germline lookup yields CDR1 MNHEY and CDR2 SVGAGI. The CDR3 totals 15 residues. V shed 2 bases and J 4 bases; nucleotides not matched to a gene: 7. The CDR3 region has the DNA TGTGCCAGCAGTTACGGCCGGGACAGCATCTATGGCTACACCTTC. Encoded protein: CASSYGRDSIYGYTF.

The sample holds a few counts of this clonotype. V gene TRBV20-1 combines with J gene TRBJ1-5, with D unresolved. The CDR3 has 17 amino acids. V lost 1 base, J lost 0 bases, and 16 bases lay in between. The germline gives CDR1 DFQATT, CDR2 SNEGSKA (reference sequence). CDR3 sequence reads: CSARGAGVGFSNQPQHF. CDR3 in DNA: TGCAGTGCTAGAGGGGCGGGCGTAGGGTTTAGCAATCAGCCCCAGCATTTT.

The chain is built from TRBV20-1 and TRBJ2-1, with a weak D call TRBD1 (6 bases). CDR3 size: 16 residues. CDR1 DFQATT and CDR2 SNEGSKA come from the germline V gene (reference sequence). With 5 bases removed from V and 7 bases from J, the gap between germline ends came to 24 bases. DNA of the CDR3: TGCAGTGCTGTACTCCCGGGACACGCGAGAGTAAATGAGCAGTTCTTC. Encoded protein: CSAVLPGHARVNEQFF.

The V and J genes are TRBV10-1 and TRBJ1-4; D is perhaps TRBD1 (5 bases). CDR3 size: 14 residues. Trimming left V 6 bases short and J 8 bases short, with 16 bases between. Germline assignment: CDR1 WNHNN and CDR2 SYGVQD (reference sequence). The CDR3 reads CASRIVRADEKLFF. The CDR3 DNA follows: TGCGCCAGCAGGATCGTCAGGGCCGACGAAAAACTGTTTTTT.

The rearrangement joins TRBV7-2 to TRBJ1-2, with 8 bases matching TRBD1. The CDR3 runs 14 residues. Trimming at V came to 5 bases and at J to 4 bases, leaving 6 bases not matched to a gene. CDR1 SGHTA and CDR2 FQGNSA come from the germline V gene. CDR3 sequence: CASSPGGVFYGYTF. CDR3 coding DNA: TGTGCCAGCAGCCCAGGGGGCGTCTTCTATGGCTACACCTTC.

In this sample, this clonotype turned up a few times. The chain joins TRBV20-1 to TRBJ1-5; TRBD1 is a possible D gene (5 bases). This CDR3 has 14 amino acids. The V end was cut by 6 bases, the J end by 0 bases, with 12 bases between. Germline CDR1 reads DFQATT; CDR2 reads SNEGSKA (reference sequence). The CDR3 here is CSAPGGASNQPQHF. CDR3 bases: TGCAGTGCCCCCGGAGGGGCTAGCAATCAGCCCCAGCATTTT.

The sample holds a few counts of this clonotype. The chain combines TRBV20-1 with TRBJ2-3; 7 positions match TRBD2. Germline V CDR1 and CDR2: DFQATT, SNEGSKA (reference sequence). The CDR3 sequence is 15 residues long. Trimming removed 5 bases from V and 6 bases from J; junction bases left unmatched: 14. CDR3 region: CSAGAGTTRPDTQYF. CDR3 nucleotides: TGCAGTGCTGGTGCCGGGACTACCCGCCCGGATACGCAGTATTTT.

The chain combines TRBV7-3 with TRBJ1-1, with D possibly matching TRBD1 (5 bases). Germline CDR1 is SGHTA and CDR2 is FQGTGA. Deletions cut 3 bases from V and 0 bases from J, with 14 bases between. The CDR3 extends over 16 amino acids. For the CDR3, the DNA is TGTGCCAGCAGCTTGGACAATTGGGTCGTGAACACTGAAGCTTTCTTT. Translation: CASSLDNWVVNTEAFF.

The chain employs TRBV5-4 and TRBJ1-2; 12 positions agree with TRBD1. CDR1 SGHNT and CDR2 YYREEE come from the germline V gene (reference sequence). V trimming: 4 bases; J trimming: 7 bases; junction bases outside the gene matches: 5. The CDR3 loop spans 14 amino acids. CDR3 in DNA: TGTGCCAGCAGCCCGGGACAGGGGGCTGGTGGCTACACCTTC. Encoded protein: CASSPGQGAGGYTF.

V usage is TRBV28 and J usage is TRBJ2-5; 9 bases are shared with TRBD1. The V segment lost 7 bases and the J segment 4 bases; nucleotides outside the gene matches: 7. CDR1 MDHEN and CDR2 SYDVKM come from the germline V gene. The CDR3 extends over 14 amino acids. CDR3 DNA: TGTGCCAGCACCCCACAGGGGGCCCCAGAGACCCAGTACTTC. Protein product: CASTPQGAPETQYF. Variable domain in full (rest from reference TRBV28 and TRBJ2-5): DVKVTQSSRYLVKRTGEKVFLECVQDMDHENMFWYRQDPGLGLRLIYFSYDVKMKEKGDIPEGYSVSREKKERFSLILESASTNQTSMYLCASTPQGAPETQYFGPGTRLLVL.

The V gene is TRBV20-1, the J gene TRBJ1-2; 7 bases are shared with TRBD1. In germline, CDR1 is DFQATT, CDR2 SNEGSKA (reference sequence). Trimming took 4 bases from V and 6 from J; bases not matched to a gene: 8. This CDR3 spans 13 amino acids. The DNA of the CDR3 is TGCAGTGCTACGGGACAGCTGCTTAATGGCTACACCTTC. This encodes CSATGQLLNGYTF.

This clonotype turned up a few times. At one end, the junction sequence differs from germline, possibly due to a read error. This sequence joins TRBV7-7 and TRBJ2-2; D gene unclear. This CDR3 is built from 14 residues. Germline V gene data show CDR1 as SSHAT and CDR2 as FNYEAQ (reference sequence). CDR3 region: CASSPPQFTGELFF. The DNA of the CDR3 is TGTGCTAGCAGCCCTCCGCAGTTCACCGGGGAGCTGTTTTTT.

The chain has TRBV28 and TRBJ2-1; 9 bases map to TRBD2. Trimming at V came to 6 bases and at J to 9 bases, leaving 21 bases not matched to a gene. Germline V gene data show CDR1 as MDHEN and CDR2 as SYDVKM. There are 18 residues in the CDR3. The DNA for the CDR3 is TGTGCCAGCAGGATTGGAGTCTTTCGGCGAATAGCGGGAGTTGAGCAGTTCTTC. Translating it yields CASRIGVFRRIAGVEQFF.

For the CDR3, the DNA is TGTGCCAGCAGTGAAAAGAGGAACATACCAACAGATACGCAGTATTTT. Its protein is CASSEKRNIPTDTQYF. This chain joins TRBV6-1 and TRBJ2-3; D call uncertain. From germline, CDR1 is MNHNS and CDR2 SASEGT. V was pared by 2 bases and J by 3 bases, with 15 bases between. CDR3 length: 16 amino acids.

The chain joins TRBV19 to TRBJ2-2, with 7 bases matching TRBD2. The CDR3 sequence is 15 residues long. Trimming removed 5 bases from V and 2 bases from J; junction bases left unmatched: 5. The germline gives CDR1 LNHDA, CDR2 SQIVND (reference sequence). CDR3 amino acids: CASSPGTINTGELFF. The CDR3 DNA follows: TGTGCCAGTAGTCCCGGGACTATCAACACCGGGGAGCTGTTTTTT.

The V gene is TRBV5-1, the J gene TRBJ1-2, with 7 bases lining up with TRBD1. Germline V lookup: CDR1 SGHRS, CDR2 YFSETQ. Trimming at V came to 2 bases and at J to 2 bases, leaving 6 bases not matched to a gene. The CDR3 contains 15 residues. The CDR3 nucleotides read TGCGCCAGCAGCTTAAGTAGGGACAGAAACTATGGCTACACCTTC. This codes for CASSLSRDRNYGYTF. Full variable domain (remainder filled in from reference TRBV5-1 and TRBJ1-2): KAGVTQTPRYLIKTRGQQVTLSCSPISGHRSVSWYQQTPGQGLQFLFEYFSETQRNKGNFPGRFSGRQFSNSRSEMNVSTLELGDSALYLCASSLSRDRNYGYTFGSGTRLTVV.

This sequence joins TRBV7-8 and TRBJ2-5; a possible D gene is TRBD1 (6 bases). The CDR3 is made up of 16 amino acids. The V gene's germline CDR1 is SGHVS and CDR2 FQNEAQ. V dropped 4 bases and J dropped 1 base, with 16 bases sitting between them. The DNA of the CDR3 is TGTGCCAGCAGCTCGAAGACAGGATTGAGCCAAGAGACCCAGTACTTC. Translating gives CASSSKTGLSQETQYF.

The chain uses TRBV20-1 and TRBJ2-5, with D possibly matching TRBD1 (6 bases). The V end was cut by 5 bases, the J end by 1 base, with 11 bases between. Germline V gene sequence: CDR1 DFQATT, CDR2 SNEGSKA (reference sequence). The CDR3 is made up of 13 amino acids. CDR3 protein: CSAVGQSQETQYF. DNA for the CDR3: TGCAGTGCTGTAGGACAGAGCCAAGAGACCCAGTACTTC.

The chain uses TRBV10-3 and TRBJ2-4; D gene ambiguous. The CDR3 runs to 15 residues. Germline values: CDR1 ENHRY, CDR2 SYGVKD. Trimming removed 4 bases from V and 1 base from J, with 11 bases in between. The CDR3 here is CAISAQALAKNIQYF. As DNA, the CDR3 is TGTGCCATCAGTGCCCAAGCTCTCGCCAAAAACATTCAGTACTTC.

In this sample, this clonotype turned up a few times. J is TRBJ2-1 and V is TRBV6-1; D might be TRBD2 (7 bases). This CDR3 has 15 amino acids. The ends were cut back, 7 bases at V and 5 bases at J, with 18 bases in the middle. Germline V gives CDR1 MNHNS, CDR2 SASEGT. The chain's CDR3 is CASTHGGGGHNEQFF. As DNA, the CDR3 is TGTGCCAGCACCCATGGGGGCGGGGGCCACAATGAGCAGTTCTTC.